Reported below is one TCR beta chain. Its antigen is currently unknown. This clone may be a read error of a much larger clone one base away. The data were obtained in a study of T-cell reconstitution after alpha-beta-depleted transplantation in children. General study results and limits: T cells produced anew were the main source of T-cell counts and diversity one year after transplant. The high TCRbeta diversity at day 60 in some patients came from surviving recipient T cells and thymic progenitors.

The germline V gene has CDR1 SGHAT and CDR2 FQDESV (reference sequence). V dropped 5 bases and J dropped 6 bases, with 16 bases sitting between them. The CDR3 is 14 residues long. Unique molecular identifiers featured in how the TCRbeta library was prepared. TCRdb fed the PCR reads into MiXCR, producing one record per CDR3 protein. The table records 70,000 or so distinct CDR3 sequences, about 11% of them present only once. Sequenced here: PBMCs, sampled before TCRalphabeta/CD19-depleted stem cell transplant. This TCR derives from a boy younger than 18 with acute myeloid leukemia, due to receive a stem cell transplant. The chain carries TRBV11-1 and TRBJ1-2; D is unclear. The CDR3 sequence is CASSPGRRRNGYTF. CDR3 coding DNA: TGTGCCAGCAGCCCCGGGAGGAGACGCAATGGCTACACCTTC.